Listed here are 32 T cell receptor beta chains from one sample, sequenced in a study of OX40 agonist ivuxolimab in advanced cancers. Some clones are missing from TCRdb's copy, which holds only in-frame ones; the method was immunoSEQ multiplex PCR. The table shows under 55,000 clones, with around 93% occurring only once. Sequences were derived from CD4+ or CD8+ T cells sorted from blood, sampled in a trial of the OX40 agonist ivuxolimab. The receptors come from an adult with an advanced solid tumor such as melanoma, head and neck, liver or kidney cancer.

DNA for the CDR3: TGTGCCAGCAGTTTATTCGGGACGGGGTTGAACACTGAAGCTTTCTTT. It codes for CASSLFGTGLNTEAFF. The chain links TRBV27 to TRBJ1-1, with a tentative D call TRBD1 (5 bases). The V end was cut by 1 base, the J end by 0 bases, with 12 bases between. This CDR3 is built from 16 residues. Germline loops: CDR1 MNHEY, CDR2 SMNVEV (reference sequence).

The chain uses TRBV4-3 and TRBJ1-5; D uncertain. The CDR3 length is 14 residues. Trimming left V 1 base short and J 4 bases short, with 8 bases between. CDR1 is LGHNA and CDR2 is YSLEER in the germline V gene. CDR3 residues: CASSQVEGNQPQHF. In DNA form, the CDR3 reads TGCGCCAGCAGCCAAGTAGAGGGTAATCAGCCCCAGCATTTT.

CDR3 bases: TGTGCCACCAGCAGGGGGGGTCCAGCGCAGTGGCAGTTCTTC. This translates into CATSRGGPAQWQFF. V and J are TRBV15 and TRBJ2-1; D perhaps matches TRBD2 (6 bases). The germline V and J ends were trimmed by 3 bases and 12 bases, with 18 bases remaining between them. Germline V gene sequence: CDR1 LNHNV, CDR2 YYDKDF (reference sequence). The CDR3 covers 14 residues.

CDR3 sequence (DNA): TGTGCCAGCAGTATTACGGCGGTCAGGACAGGGGGCCACGAGCAGTACTTC. This translates into CASSITAVRTGGHEQYF. This chain joins TRBV25-1 and TRBJ2-7, with TRBD1 matching 11 bases. Germline values: CDR1 MGHDK, CDR2 SYGVNS. Germline trimming cut 5 bases from V and 5 bases from J; bases unmatched to any gene: 14. The CDR3 contains 17 residues.

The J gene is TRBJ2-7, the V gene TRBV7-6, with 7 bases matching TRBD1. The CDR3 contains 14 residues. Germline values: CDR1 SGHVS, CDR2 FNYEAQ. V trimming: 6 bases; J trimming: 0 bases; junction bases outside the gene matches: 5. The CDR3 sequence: CASSGTAVSYEQYF. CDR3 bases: TGTGCCAGCAGTGGGACAGCAGTCTCCTACGAGCAGTACTTC. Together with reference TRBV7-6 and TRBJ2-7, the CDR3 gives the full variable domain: GAGVSQSPRYKVTKRGQDVALRCDPISGHVSLYWYRQALGQGPEFLTYFNYEAQQDKSGLPNDRFSAERPEGSISTLTIQRTEQRDSAMYRCASSGTAVSYEQYFGPGTRLTVT.

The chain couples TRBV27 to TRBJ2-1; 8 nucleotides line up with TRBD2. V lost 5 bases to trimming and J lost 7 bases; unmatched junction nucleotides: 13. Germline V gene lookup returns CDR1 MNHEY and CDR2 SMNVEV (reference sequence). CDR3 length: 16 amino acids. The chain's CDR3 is CASSPSLAGFANEQFF. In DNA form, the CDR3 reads TGTGCCAGCAGTCCGAGCTTAGCGGGATTCGCGAATGAGCAGTTCTTC.

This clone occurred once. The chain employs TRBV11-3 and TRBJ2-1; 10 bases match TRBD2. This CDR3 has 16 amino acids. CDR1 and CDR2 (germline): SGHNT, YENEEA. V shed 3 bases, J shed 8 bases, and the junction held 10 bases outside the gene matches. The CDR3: CASSLAGTSVPDEQFF. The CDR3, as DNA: TGTGCCAGCAGCTTGGCCGGGACTAGCGTCCCAGATGAGCAGTTCTTC.

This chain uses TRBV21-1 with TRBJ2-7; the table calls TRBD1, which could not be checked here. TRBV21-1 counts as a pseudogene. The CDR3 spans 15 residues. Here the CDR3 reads CASRDWDRGLYEQYF. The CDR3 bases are TGTGCCAGCAGGGATTGGGACAGGGGGCTCTACGAGCAGTACTTC.

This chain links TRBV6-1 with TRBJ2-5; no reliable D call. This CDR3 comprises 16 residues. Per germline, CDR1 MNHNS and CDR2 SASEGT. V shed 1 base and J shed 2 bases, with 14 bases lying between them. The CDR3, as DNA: TGTGCCAGCAGTGAAGAATGGGCAGGCCGGCAAGAGACCCAGTACTTC. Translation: CASSEEWAGRQETQYF.

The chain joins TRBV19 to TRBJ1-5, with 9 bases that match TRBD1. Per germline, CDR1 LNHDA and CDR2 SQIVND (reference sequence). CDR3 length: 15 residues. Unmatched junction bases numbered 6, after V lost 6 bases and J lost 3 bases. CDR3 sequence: CASSPGTGYNQPQHF. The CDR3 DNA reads TGTGCCAGTAGCCCCGGGACAGGGTACAATCAGCCCCAGCATTTT.

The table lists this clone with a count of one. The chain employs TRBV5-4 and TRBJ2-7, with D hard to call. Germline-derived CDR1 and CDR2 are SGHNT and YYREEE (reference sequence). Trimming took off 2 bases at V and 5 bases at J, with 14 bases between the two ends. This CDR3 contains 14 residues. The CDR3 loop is CASSLSQYFHEQYF. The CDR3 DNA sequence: TGTGCCAGCAGCTTATCACAATACTTCCACGAGCAGTACTTC. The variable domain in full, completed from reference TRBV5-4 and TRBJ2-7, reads ETGVTQSPTHLIKTRGQQVTLRCSSQSGHNTVSWYQQALGQGPQFIFQYYREEENGRGNFPPRFSGLQFPNYSSELNVNALELDDSALYLCASSLSQYFHEQYFGPGTRLTVT.

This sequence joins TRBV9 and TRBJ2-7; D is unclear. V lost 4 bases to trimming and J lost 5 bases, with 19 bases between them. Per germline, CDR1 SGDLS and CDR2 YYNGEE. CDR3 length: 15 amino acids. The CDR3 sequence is CASSWASGGPHEQYF. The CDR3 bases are TGTGCCAGCAGCTGGGCCTCTGGCGGACCTCACGAGCAGTACTTC.

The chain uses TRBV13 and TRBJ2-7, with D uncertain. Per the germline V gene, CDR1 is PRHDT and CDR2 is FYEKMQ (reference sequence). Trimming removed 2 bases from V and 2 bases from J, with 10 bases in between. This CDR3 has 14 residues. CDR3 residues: CASSLRAQPYEQYF. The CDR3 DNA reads TGTGCCAGCAGCTTAAGGGCCCAGCCCTACGAGCAGTACTTC.

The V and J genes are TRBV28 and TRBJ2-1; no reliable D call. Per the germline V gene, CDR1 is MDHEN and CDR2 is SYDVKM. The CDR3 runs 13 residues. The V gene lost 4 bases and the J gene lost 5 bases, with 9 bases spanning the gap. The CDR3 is CASSYGSDNEQFF. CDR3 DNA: TGTGCCAGCAGTTACGGGTCCGACAATGAGCAGTTCTTC.

This CDR3 reads CASRGDKATIYF. CDR3 bases: TGCGCCAGCAGAGGGGACAAGGCCACCATATATTTT. This chain joins TRBV5-1 and TRBJ1-3; D might be TRBD1 (6 bases). This CDR3 region has 12 residues. With 5 bases removed from V and 9 bases from J, the gap between germline ends came to 12 bases. Per germline, CDR1 SGHRS and CDR2 YFSETQ.

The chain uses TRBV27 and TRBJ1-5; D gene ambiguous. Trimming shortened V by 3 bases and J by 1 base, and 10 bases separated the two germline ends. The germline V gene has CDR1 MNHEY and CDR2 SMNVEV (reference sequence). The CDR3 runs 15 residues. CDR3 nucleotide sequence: TGTGCCAGCAGTTTTGCAGGTCTGAGCAATCAGCCCCAGCATTTT. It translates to CASSFAGLSNQPQHF.

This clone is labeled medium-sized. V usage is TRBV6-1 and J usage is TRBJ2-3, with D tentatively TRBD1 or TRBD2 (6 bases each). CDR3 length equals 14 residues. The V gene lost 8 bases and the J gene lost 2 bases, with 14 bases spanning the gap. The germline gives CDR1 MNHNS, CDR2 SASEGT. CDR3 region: CASGGQEPTDTQYF. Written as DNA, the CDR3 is TGTGCCAGCGGGGGGCAGGAGCCCACAGATACGCAGTATTTT.

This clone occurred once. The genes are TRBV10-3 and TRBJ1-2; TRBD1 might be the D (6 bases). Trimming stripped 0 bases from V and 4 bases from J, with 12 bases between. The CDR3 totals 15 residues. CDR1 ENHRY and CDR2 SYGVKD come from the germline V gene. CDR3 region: CAISESSGGIYGYTF. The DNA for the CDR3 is TGTGCCATCAGTGAGTCGTCGGGGGGCATCTATGGCTACACCTTC.

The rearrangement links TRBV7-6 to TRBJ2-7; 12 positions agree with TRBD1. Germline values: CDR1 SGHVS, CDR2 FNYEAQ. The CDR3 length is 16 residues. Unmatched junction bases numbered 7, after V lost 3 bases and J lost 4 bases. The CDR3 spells CASSLGTGGVGYEQYF. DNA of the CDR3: TGTGCCAGCAGCTTGGGGACAGGGGGCGTGGGGTACGAGCAGTACTTC.

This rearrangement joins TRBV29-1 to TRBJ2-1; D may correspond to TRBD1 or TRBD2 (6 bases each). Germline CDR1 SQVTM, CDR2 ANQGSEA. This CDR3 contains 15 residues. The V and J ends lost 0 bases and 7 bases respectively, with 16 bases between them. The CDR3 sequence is CSVEDQRGEWNEQFF. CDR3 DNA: TGCAGCGTTGAAGATCAGAGGGGGGAGTGGAATGAGCAGTTCTTC.

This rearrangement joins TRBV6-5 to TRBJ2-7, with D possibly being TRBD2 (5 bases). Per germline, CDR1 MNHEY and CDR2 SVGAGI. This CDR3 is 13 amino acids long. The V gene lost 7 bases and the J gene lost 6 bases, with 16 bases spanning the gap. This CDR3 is CASNHRGNSEQYF. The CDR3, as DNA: TGTGCCAGCAATCACCGGGGAAACTCCGAGCAGTACTTC.

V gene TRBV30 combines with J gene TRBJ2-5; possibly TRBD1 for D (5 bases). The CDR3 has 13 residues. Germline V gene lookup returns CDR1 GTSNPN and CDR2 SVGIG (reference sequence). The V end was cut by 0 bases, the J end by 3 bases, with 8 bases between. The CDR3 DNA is TGTGCCTGGAGTGTAGGGGTAGAAGAGACCCAGTACTTC. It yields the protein CAWSVGVEETQYF.

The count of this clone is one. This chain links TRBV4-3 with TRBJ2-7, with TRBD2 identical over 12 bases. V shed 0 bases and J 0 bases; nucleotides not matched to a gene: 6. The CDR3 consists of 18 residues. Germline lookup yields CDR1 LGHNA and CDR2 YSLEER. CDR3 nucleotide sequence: TGCGCCAGCAGCCAAGAGACTAGCGGGAGTCGGAGCTCCTACGAGCAGTACTTC. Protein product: CASSQETSGSRSSYEQYF.

The chain's CDR3 is CASNSPRGASGPTYEQYF. DNA of the CDR3: TGTGCCAGCAACTCCCCCCGGGGGGCCAGCGGGCCTACCTACGAGCAGTACTTC. V usage is TRBV5-8 and J usage is TRBJ2-7; weak D call: TRBD2 (7 bases). Germline assignment: CDR1 SGHTS and CDR2 YDEGEE. CDR3 size: 18 residues. The V and J ends lost 6 bases and 2 bases respectively, with 27 bases between them.

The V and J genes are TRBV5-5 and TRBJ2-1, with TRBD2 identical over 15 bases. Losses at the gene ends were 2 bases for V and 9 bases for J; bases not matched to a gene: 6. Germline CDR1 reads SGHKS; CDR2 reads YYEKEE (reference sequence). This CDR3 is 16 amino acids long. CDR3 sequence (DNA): TGTGCCAGCAGCTTCTCCGGGACTAGCGGGAGGAGTGAGCAGTTCTTC. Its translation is CASSFSGTSGRSEQFF.

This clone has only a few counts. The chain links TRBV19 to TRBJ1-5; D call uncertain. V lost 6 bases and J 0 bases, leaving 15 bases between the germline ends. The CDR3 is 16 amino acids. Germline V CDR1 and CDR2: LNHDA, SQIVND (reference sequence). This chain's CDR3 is CASRSWAPLSNQPQHF. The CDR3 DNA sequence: TGTGCCAGTAGGTCTTGGGCCCCTCTTAGCAATCAGCCCCAGCATTTT.

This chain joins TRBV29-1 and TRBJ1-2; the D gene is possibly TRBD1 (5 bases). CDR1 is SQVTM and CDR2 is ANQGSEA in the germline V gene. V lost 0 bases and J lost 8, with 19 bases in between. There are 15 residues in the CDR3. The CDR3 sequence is CSVEDGGRISSGYTF. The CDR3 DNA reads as TGCAGCGTTGAAGATGGGGGACGAATAAGTAGCGGCTACACCTTC.

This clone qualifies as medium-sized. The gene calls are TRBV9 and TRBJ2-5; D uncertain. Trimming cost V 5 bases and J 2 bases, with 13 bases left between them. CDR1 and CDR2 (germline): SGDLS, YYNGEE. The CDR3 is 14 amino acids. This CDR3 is CASSHDQKQETQYF. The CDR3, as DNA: TGTGCCAGCAGTCATGACCAGAAACAAGAGACCCAGTACTTC.

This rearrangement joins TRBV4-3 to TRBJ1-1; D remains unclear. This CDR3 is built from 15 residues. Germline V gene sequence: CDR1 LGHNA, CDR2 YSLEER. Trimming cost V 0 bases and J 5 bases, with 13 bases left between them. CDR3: CASSQDGRGFTEAFF. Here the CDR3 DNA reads TGCGCCAGCAGCCAAGATGGCAGAGGGTTTACTGAAGCTTTCTTT.

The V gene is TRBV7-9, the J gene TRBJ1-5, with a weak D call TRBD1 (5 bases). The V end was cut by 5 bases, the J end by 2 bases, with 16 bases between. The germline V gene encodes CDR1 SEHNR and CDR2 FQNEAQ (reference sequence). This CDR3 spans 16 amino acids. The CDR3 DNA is TGTGCCAGCAGCGATATGAACATGGGGCGCAATCAGCCCCAGCATTTT. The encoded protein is CASSDMNMGRNQPQHF.

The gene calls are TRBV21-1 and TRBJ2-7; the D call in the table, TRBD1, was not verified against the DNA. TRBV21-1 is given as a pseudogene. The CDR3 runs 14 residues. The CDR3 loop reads CASSKWTESYEQYF. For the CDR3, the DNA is TGTGCCAGCAGCAAATGGACAGAGAGTTACGAGCAGTACTTC.

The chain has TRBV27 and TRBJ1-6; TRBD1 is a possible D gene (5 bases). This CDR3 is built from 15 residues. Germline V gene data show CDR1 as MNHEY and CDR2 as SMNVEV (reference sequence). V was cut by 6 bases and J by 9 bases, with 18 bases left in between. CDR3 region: CASSLVGVLASPLHF. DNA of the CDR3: TGTGCCAGCAGCCTGGTGGGGGTGCTTGCTTCACCCCTCCACTTT.